This TCR beta chain was identified in a study of cytomegalovirus exposure and HLA in healthy donors. V dropped 4 bases and J dropped 5 bases, with 17 bases sitting between them. The CDR3 spans 15 residues. The germline V gene has CDR1 SGHVS and CDR2 FQNEAQ. Study-wide results and limits: According to the study, around 180 TCR beta chains were cytomegalovirus-associated.

Points on this clone: Its antigen is as yet unknown.

Primers: 60 Vbeta forward and 13 Jbeta reverse. Some clones are missing from TCRdb's copy, which holds only in-frame ones; the method was immunoSEQ multiplex PCR. The repertoire includes approximately 130,000 clones, 65% to 80% of them detected once, and roughly 5.2% sits in the top ten. J is TRBJ2-5 and V is TRBV7-8; tentatively, D is TRBD2 (7 bases). This receptor was identified in a man aged 18 to 30 in good health and CMV-seropositive. The sequencing sample was made of PBMCs. The CDR3 loop reads CASSSWAKGGETQYF. In nucleotides, the CDR3 is TGTGCCAGCAGCTCTTGGGCCAAGGGGGGGGAGACCCAGTACTTC.